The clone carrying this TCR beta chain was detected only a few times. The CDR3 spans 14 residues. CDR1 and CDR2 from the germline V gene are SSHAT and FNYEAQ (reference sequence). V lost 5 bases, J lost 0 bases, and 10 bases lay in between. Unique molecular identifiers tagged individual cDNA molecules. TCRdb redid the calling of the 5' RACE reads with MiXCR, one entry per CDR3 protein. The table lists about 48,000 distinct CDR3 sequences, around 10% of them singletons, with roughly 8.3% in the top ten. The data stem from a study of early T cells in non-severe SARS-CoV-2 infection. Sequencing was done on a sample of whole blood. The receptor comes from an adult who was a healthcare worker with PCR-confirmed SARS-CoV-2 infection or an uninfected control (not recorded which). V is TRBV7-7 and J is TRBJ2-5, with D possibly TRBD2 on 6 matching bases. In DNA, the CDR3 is TGTGCCAGCAGCCGGAGGGCGTACCAAGAGACCCAGTACTTC. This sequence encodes CASSRRAYQETQYF.